A selection of T cell receptor beta chains follows, all from one sample in a study of T-cell memory formation after mild COVID-19. One entry per CDR3 protein results from TCRdb running MiXCR on the 5' RACE reads. The table lists over 350,000 distinct CDR3 sequences, roughly 15% of them singletons. The sequenced sample was PBMCs or a T cell subset sorted from them (not recorded which). These receptors all come from a man between 18 and 29 years old who had mild COVID-19 (a few samples of this study predate the infection). Cell type and time point are not known. Both conserved end residues are part of each CDR3. Each record gives: clone size, D gene, V gene, CDR3 length, J gene, CDR3 protein, CDR3 DNA. The D gene is left open where the match is weak. Clone size is not always given. Where it is, it says once, few, many or a class for expanded clones.

.	TRBD1	TRBV7-7	17	TRBJ1-1	CASSLATGIGNKAEAFF	TGTGCCAGCAGCTTAGCGACAGGGATCGGAAACAAAGCCGAAGCTTTCTTT
.	.	TRBV20-1	14	TRBJ1-2	CSARVRQTNYGYTF	TGCAGTGCTAGAGTTCGCCAAACTAACTATGGCTACACCTTC
many	.	TRBV12-5	13	TRBJ1-5	CASGPSKAQPQHF	TGTGCTAGTGGTCCTTCCAAGGCGCAGCCCCAGCATTTT
few	.	TRBV20-1	15	TRBJ2-5	CSAYPGQARGETQYF	TGCAGTGCTTATCCGGGACAAGCAAGGGGTGAGACCCAGTACTTC
.	.	TRBV7-8	13	TRBJ1-5	CASSPAPHQPQHF	TGTGCCAGCAGCCCAGCGCCACATCAGCCCCAGCATTTT
few	.	TRBV11-2	15	TRBJ1-1	CASSQGLSWRTEAFF	TGTGCCAGCAGCCAAGGGCTCTCCTGGAGGACTGAAGCTTTCTTT
few	.	TRBV7-6	14	TRBJ2-7	CASSLQGSRYEQYF	TGTGCCAGCAGCCTTCAGGGATCTAGGTACGAGCAGTACTTC
.	TRBD1	TRBV5-1	13	TRBJ1-1	CASSYSQGSEAFF	TGCGCCAGCAGCTATTCACAGGGGTCTGAAGCTTTCTTT
few	.	TRBV6-5	15	TRBJ2-2	CASTNTDKPTGELFF	TGTGCCAGCACGAACACCGATAAACCCACCGGGGAGCTGTTTTTT
.	.	TRBV28	13	TRBJ1-5	CASSWEGNQPQHF	TGTGCCAGCAGTTGGGAGGGCAATCAGCCCCAGCATTTT
few	.	TRBV9	16	TRBJ2-2	CASSTTLQLNTGELFF	TGTGCCAGCAGCACAACCCTTCAGCTGAACACCGGGGAGCTGTTTTTT
few	.	TRBV23-1	15	TRBJ2-5	CASSQNSLDQETQYF	TGCGCCAGCAGTCAGAACAGCCTTGACCAAGAGACCCAGTACTTC
few	TRBD2	TRBV10-3	14	TRBJ2-5	CAVKEAGEQETQYF	TGTGCCGTCAAGGAGGCGGGGGAGCAAGAGACCCAGTACTTC
few	.	TRBV6-4	15	TRBJ2-3	CASSAHSASTDTQYF	TGTGCCAGCAGTGCTCACTCCGCGAGCACAGATACGCAGTATTTT
.	TRBD2	TRBV12-3/TRBV12-4	17	TRBJ2-1	CASSLAPSGGAGNEQFF	TGTGCCAGCAGTTTGGCCCCTAGCGGGGGGGCGGGTAATGAGCAGTTCTTC
.	.	TRBV12-3/TRBV12-4	12	TRBJ2-3	CARRGAEDTQYF	TGTGCCAGAAGAGGGGCCGAAGATACGCAGTATTTT
few	.	TRBV19	17	TRBJ1-5	CASSITTGAGYNQPQHF	TGTGCCAGTAGTATTACCACCGGGGCAGGGTACAATCAGCCCCAGCATTTT
.	.	TRBV4-3	13	TRBJ1-1	CASSLGWNTEAFF	TGCGCCAGCAGCCTTGGGTGGAACACTGAAGCTTTCTTT
few	TRBD2	TRBV29-1	16	TRBJ2-5	CSVTGLLAGSRETQYF	TGCAGCGTGACGGGTTTACTAGCGGGATCGCGGGAGACCCAGTACTTC
few	.	TRBV5-4	11	TRBJ2-1	CASSSAGEQFF	TGTGCCAGCAGCTCGGCAGGTGAGCAGTTCTTC
.	TRBD2	TRBV12-3/TRBV12-4	15	TRBJ2-2	CASSQLALDTGELFF	TGTGCCAGCAGTCAACTAGCGTTGGACACCGGGGAGCTGTTTTTT
many	.	TRBV29-1	14	TRBJ2-4	CSVHGGLAKNIQYF	TGCAGCGTTCACGGGGGGCTAGCCAAAAACATTCAGTACTTC
.	.	TRBV5-1	11	TRBJ2-7	CASSFGREQYF	TGCGCCAGCAGCTTTGGCCGCGAGCAGTACTTC
.	.	TRBV7-2	15	TRBJ1-4	CASSLSGPRREKLFF	TGTGCCAGCAGCTTGAGCGGCCCCCGACGGGAAAAACTGTTTTTT
few	TRBD2	TRBV3-1	14	TRBJ2-7	CASSHGTSGYEQYF	TGTGCCAGCAGCCACGGGACTAGCGGCTACGAGCAGTACTTC
.	.	TRBV3-1	13	TRBJ2-3	CASSQGEVRHTNF	TGTGCCAGCAGCCAAGGTGAAGTTCGACACACGAATTTT
.	.	TRBV4-1	15	TRBJ2-2	CASTQGPRNTGELFF	TGCGCCAGCACCCAGGGACCTCGAAACACCGGGGAGCTGTTTTTT
few	.	TRBV20-1	11	TRBJ1-1	CSARVGRGAFF	TGCAGTGCTAGAGTAGGGAGAGGGGCTTTCTTT
few	.	TRBV9	12	TRBJ1-1	CASSVVRSEAFF	TGTGCCAGCAGCGTAGTTAGGAGTGAAGCTTTCTTT
.	TRBD2	TRBV3-1	17	TRBJ2-4	CASSHLSSGGTKNIQYF	TGTGCCAGCAGCCATCTATCTAGCGGGGGGACCAAAAACATTCAGTACTTC
few	.	TRBV20-1	12	TRBJ2-3	CSARGSTDTQYF	TGCAGTGCTAGAGGGAGCACAGATACGCAGTATTTT
.	.	TRBV7-9	15	TRBJ1-1	CASSLRAVGDTEAFF	TGTGCCAGCAGCTTAAGGGCCGTGGGGGACACTGAAGCTTTCTTT
.	.	TRBV12-3/TRBV12-4	15	TRBJ2-3	CASSEGWEITDTQYF	TGTGCCAGCAGCGAGGGGTGGGAGATCACAGATACGCAGTATTTT